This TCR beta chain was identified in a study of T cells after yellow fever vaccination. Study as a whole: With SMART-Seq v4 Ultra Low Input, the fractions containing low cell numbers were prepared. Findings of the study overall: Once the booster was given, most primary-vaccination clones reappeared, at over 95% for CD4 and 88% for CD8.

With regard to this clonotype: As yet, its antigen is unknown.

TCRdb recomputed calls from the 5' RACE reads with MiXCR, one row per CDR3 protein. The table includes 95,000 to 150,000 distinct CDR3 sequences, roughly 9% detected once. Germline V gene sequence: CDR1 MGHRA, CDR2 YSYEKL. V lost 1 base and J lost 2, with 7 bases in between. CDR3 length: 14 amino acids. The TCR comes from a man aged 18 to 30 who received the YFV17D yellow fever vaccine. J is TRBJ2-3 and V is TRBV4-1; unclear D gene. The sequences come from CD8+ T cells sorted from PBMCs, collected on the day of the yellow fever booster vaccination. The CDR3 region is CASSQVPPTDTQYF. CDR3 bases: TGCGCCAGCAGCCAAGTGCCTCCCACAGATACGCAGTATTTT.